This T cell receptor beta chain emerged from a study of blood T cells in healthy people across ages. Notes on this clonotype: Its antigen is still unknown.

General study points: Fewer expanded clones and more diversity marked long-lived versus aged donors. With donor CMV status unknown, expanded clonotype changes were possibly confounded.

The germline V gene encodes CDR1 KGHSH and CDR2 LQKENI. Trimming cost V 4 bases and J 7 bases; bases outside gene matches: 9. This CDR3 has 14 residues. The second PCR ran about 6 to 12 cycles with a sample-barcoded 5' primer and J-beta primers. MiXCR was run by TCRdb on the 5' RACE reads, yielding one entry per CDR3 protein. This sample has approximately 800,000 distinct CDR3 sequences, with roughly 46% found just once. This receptor was obtained from a man of 80 years or more in good health. The sample consisted of blood. The genes are TRBV18 and TRBJ2-7, with 8 bases fitting TRBD1. The CDR3 loop reads CASSHRTGQDEQYF. Written as DNA, the CDR3 is TGTGCCAGCTCACACCGGACAGGGCAAGATGAGCAGTACTTC.